A selection of T cell receptor beta chains follows, all from one sample in a study of blood T cells in healthy people across ages. Each CDR3 protein gets one entry after TCRdb re-called the 5' RACE reads with MiXCR. The sample comprises 1.8 million or so distinct CDR3 sequences, more than 35% of which are singletons, and 23% rests with the top ten. The sequencing input was blood. The source is a human donor in good health. The CDR3 runs from the conserved cysteine through the conserved F or W. D genes are given only for firm matches. Only some rows state a clone size, as once, few, many or a class for expanded clones.

>TRBD1|TRBJ1-1|.|TRBV29-1
TGCAGCGTTGAAGGCGGACAGGGCGCTGGTATGAACACTGAAGCTTTCTTT
CSVEGGQGAGMNTEAFF
>TRBD1|TRBJ1-1|few|TRBV12-3/TRBV12-4
TGTGCCAGCAGCAAGGACAGGGCGAACACTGAAGCTTTCTTT
CASSKDRANTEAFF
>.|TRBJ2-7|.|TRBV29-1
TGCAGCGTTTTACAGGTCGAGCAGTACTTC
CSVLQVEQYF
>TRBD2|TRBJ2-1|.|TRBV5-1
TGCGCCAGCAGCTTGGCCATAGCGGGGGCCCCCAATGAGCAGTTCTTC
CASSLAIAGAPNEQFF
>.|TRBJ1-5|few|TRBV5-1
TGCGCCAGCAGCGCGACAGCTAATAGCAATCAGCCCCAGCATTTT
CASSATANSNQPQHF
>.|TRBJ2-1|few|TRBV10-3
TGTGCCATCACTTTGACCCCGACAGGCGGTGAGCAGTTCTTC
CAITLTPTGGEQFF
>TRBD2|TRBJ2-7|few|TRBV29-1
TGCAGCGTGAGGACTAGCGGGGAATCCTACGAGCAGTACTTC
CSVRTSGESYEQYF
>TRBD2|TRBJ2-5|many|TRBV6-1
TGTGCCAGCAGCGGACTAGCGGAAGAGACCCAGTACTTC
CASSGLAEETQYF
>.|TRBJ2-3|few|TRBV7-2
TGTGCCAGCAGCTCTCAAGGTGCGGCAACCGCAGATACGCAGTATTTT
CASSSQGAATADTQYF
>.|TRBJ2-3|few|TRBV7-3
TGTGCCAGCGGCTCCGGACGTTGGGAGGCAGATACGCAGTATTTT
CASGSGRWEADTQYF
>.|TRBJ1-1|.|TRBV6-5
TGTGCCAGCGGTCTCCTAGAGGGCACTGAAGCTTTCTTT
CASGLLEGTEAFF
>.|TRBJ2-3|.|TRBV7-2
TGTGCCAGCAGCTTAGTCTTCGGGACTCCACTTCGAGATACGCAGTATTTT
CASSLVFGTPLRDTQYF
>.|TRBJ1-2|.|TRBV12-3/TRBV12-4
TGTGCCAGCAGTTTTTCGGGGGGCAGTGAGTGGATAGGCTACACCTTC
CASSFSGGSEWIGYTF
>TRBD2|TRBJ2-5|.|TRBV11-2
TGTGCCAGCAGCTACACCCTTCTGCTAGCGGGTACACAAGAGACCCAGTACTTC
CASSYTLLLAGTQETQYF
>TRBD1|TRBJ2-2|.|TRBV6-2/TRBV6-3
TGTGCCAGCAGTTATAGGGGGACAGTTCCCACCGGGGAGCTGTTTTTT
CASSYRGTVPTGELFF
>TRBD2|TRBJ2-5|few|TRBV3-1
TGTGCCAGCAGCCCCGTAACAGCGGGGGATGGAGAGACCCAGTACTTC
CASSPVTAGDGETQYF
>.|TRBJ2-3|.|TRBV5-1
TGCGCCAGCAGCGATCAACAGGGTTCAGATACGCAGTATTTT
CASSDQQGSDTQYF
>.|TRBJ2-1|.|TRBV4-1
TGCGCCAGCAGCCAAGGACCTTCCCCCTACAATGAGCAGTTCTTC
CASSQGPSPYNEQFF
>.|TRBJ2-5|once|TRBV20-1
TGCAGTACCTTGGACGGGCAGGAGCAGTACTTC
CSTLDGQEQYF
>TRBD2|TRBJ2-1|once|TRBV20-1
TGCAGTGCTAGTCACGGGGGACTAGCGGGGGTTGAGCAGTTCTTC
CSASHGGLAGVEQFF
>.|TRBJ2-7|few|TRBV20-1
TGCAATGCTAGACCTTTGGGTTGGGAGCAGTACTTC
CNARPLGWEQYF
>TRBD1|TRBJ2-3|few|TRBV12-3/TRBV12-4
TGTGCCAGCAGTCCGGACAGGGCGGCAGATACGCAGTATTTT
CASSPDRAADTQYF
>.|TRBJ2-3|.|TRBV6-6
TGTGCCAGCGGCCCAATAGGGGGGGGTGGCACAGATACGCAGTATTTT
CASGPIGGGGTDTQYF
>.|TRBJ2-3|.|TRBV5-6
TGTGCCAGCAGCTTAGGACGTCCCCCAGATACGCAGTATTTT
CASSLGRPPDTQYF
>.|TRBJ1-2|few|TRBV28
TGTGCCACCCTTCTGGGGCACGGAATCTATGGCTACACCTTC
CATLLGHGIYGYTF
>.|TRBJ2-7|few|TRBV7-2
TGTGCCAGCAGCTTTACCGAAACAGGGGAGCAGTACTTC
CASSFTETGEQYF
>TRBD1|TRBJ2-7|.|TRBV3-1
TGTGCCAGCAGCCAGACTTGGGACAGGGCCCACGAGCAGTACTTC
CASSQTWDRAHEQYF
>.|TRBJ2-7|.|TRBV4-2
TGTGCCAGCAGCCAAGATTTCACAGACTACGAGCAGTACTTC
CASSQDFTDYEQYF
>.|TRBJ2-1|.|TRBV7-9
TGTGCCAGCAGCACCAGGCTCGGGGCCGTCTACAATGAGCAGTTCTTC
CASSTRLGAVYNEQFF
>.|TRBJ2-4|.|TRBV7-8
TGTGCCAGCAGCTTAACCGGGGGTAAAAACATTCAGTACTTC
CASSLTGGKNIQYF
>.|TRBJ2-3|.|TRBV28
TGTGCCAGCAGTTCGATTAGGATAGATACGCAGTATTTT
CASSSIRIDTQYF
>TRBD1|TRBJ1-2|.|TRBV7-2
TGTGCCAGCAGCTTACAAGAGGGGGCCTATGGCTACACCTTC
CASSLQEGAYGYTF
>TRBD1|TRBJ2-7|few|TRBV10-3
TGTGCCATCAGCGAGGGACAGCTCGAGCAGTACTTC
CAISEGQLEQYF
>.|TRBJ1-5|.|TRBV2
TGTGCCAGCAGCCGATCCCTGACAGCCCGAAATCAGCCCCAGCATTTT
CASSRSLTARNQPQHF
>.|TRBJ2-4|few|TRBV7-3
TGTGCCAGCAGCTTAAATTCAGGGACCAAAAACATTCAGTACTTC
CASSLNSGTKNIQYF
>.|TRBJ2-1|few|TRBV12-3/TRBV12-4
TGTGCCAGCAGTTTGGGGCAGGGGTTATCCTACAATGAGCAGTTCTTC
CASSLGQGLSYNEQFF